Following are 10 T cell receptor beta chains from one sample sequenced in a study of blood T cell repertoires in COVID-19. Clones were sequenced by immunoSEQ multiplex PCR, and TCRdb holds only the in-frame ones, with some missing. This table has over 130,000 clones, 70% to 90% appearing once. Sample: peripheral blood. The receptors come from a man in his forties or fifties with acute or convalescent COVID-19.

V is TRBV6-6 and J is TRBJ2-7; 7 nucleotides agree with TRBD1. This CDR3 region has 15 residues. From germline, CDR1 is MNHNY and CDR2 SVGAGI (reference sequence). V lost 4 bases, J lost 5 bases, and 11 bases stayed unmatched. This CDR3 is CASSFAPGQLNEQYF. DNA for the CDR3: TGTGCCAGCAGTTTCGCCCCGGGACAGTTGAACGAGCAGTACTTC.

The chain joins TRBV18 to TRBJ2-5; 10 bases map to TRBD2. The CDR3 length is 16 residues. In germline, CDR1 is KGHSH, CDR2 LQKENI. J gave up 1 base and V 3 bases, and 5 bases lay outside the gene matches. The CDR3 sequence: CASSPSSGGAQETQYF. The CDR3 DNA is TGTGCCAGCTCACCGTCAAGCGGGGGGGCCCAAGAGACCCAGTACTTC.

The V call is TRBV6-5, the J call TRBJ1-5, with 7 bases fitting TRBD1. This CDR3 is built from 14 residues. The junction had 5 bases not matched to a gene; V was cut back by 6 bases and J by 3 bases. Germline V gene sequence: CDR1 MNHEY, CDR2 SVGAGI. This CDR3 is CASRVGQLNQPQHF. The CDR3 nucleotides read TGTGCCAGCAGAGTGGGACAGCTCAATCAGCCCCAGCATTTT.

The CDR3 DNA is TGTGCCAGCAGTTCCCCCCATACGGTGACCCAGTACTTC. Its translation: CASSSPHTVTQYF. This chain links TRBV28 with TRBJ2-5; D call uncertain. The germline CDR1 and CDR2 sequences are MDHEN and SYDVKM. The CDR3 has 13 amino acids. V was pared by 4 bases and J by 7 bases, with 13 bases between.

The V and J genes are TRBV7-9 and TRBJ1-5; 7 bases line up with TRBD1. Trimming took 4 bases from V and 5 from J; bases not matched to a gene: 14. Germline lookup yields CDR1 SEHNR and CDR2 FQNEAQ (reference sequence). The length of the CDR3 is 17 residues. This chain's CDR3 is CASSSFLSGTDDQPQHF. The CDR3 coding sequence is TGTGCCAGCAGCTCCTTTTTATCCGGGACAGACGATCAGCCCCAGCATTTT.

This rearrangement joins TRBV28 to TRBJ1-2, with 7 bases lining up with TRBD1. J lost 5 bases, V lost 8 bases, and 11 bases had no gene match. CDR1 and CDR2 from the germline V gene are MDHEN and SYDVKM. The CDR3 loop spans 14 amino acids. As DNA, the CDR3 is TGTGCCAGCTACACAGGGGCAATACCTTATGGCTACACCTTC. This translates into CASYTGAIPYGYTF.

The table lists this clone with a few counts. V and J are TRBV5-1 and TRBJ1-2; no reliable D call. This CDR3 spans 13 amino acids. The germline V gene encodes CDR1 SGHRS and CDR2 YFSETQ. The V end lost 0 bases, the J end lost 4 bases, and 7 bases lay between the germline ends. CDR3 in DNA: TGCGCCAGCAGCTTGGGGCGGGCCTATGGCTACACCTTC. This codes for CASSLGRAYGYTF.

This chain joins TRBV6-5 and TRBJ1-1, with TRBD1 matching over 7 bases. CDR3 length: 14 amino acids. V lost 7 bases to trimming and J lost 6 bases; unmatched junction nucleotides: 11. Germline CDR1 and CDR2: MNHEY and SVGAGI. In DNA, the CDR3 is TGTGCCAGCATTCTAGAAACAGGGGCGTCTGAAGCTTTCTTT. Protein: CASILETGASEAFF.

The CDR3 DNA reads as TGTGCCAGCAGCGTAGATGGGACTAGTTTCCACGAGCAGTACTTC. This encodes CASSVDGTSFHEQYF. The chain employs TRBV9 and TRBJ2-7, with 8 bases aligning to TRBD2. The V gene's germline CDR1 is SGDLS and CDR2 YYNGEE. The V and J ends lost 0 bases and 5 bases, in that order; junction bases with no gene match: 7. This CDR3 region has 15 residues.

The chain is built from TRBV11-3 and TRBJ2-1, with a tentative D call TRBD2 (5 bases). The CDR3 is 13 residues long. The ends were cut back, 1 base at V and 9 bases at J, with 10 bases in the middle. Germline assignment: CDR1 SGHNT and CDR2 YENEEA. Here the CDR3 DNA reads TGTGCCAGCAGCTTAGGGGTACTAGGTGAGCAGTTCTTC. This codes for CASSLGVLGEQFF.